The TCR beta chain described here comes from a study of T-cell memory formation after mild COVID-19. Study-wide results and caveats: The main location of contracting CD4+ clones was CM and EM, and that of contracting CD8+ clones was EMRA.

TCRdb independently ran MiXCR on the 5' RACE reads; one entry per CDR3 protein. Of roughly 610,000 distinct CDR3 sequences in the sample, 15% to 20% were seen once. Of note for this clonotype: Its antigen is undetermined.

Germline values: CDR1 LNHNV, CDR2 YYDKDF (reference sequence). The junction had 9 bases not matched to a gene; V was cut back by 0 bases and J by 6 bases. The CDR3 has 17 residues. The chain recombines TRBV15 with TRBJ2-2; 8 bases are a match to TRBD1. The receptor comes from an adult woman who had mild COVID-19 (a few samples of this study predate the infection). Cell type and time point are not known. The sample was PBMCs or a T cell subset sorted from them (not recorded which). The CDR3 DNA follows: TGTGCCACCAGCAGAGATCTCGGCAGGGGGCTTGCCGGGGAGCTGTTTTTT. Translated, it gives CATSRDLGRGLAGELFF.